This TCR beta chain comes out of a study of T-cell memory formation after mild COVID-19. TCRdb re-called the 5' RACE reads with MiXCR, one entry per CDR3 protein. The table has roughly 200,000 distinct CDR3 sequences, around 8.8% seen once. This clonotype was counted ten times or more. Germline V lookup: CDR1 SGHAT, CDR2 FQNNGV. The CDR3 has 15 amino acids. V dropped 2 bases and J dropped 3; count of bases not matched to a gene: 5. The chain recombines TRBV11-2 with TRBJ1-1, with 8 bases identical to TRBD1. The sample taken for sequencing was PBMCs or a T cell subset sorted from them (not recorded which). This receptor was obtained from a young man who had mild COVID-19 (a few samples of this study predate the infection). Cell type and time point are not known. The CDR3 DNA reads TGTGCCAGCAGCTTATTCCAGGGGGCGGACACTGAAGCTTTCTTT. Protein sequence: CASSLFQGADTEAFF.